These 2 T cell receptor beta chains were sequenced from one sample in a study of cytomegalovirus exposure and HLA in healthy donors (dated by TCRdb to about 2017). The protocol used for the library was the immunoSEQ multiplex PCR assay. Entries here come from immuneACCESS through TCRdb and include only in-frame sequences with V and J called. Some clones fail to appear in such tables; in the studies checked, an unresolved V gene covers under half of the shortfall, and the cause of the remainder is unknown. Present in this sample are more than 120,000 clones, about 87% of which were seen just once. Under 5% of the sample comes from the top ten. Sequencing used PBMCs. The receptors come from a man younger than 35 in good health and CMV-seropositive.

V usage is TRBV6-1 and J usage is TRBJ2-1; perhaps TRBD1 as D (6 bases). From germline, CDR1 is MNHNS and CDR2 SASEGT. This CDR3 has 15 residues. Trimming took off 4 bases at V and 7 bases at J, with 17 bases between the two ends. The CDR3 loop reads CASSVGRGAKNEQFF. CDR3 sequence (DNA): TGTGCCAGCAGTGTGGGCAGGGGCGCGAAAAATGAGCAGTTCTTC.

The chain combines TRBV7-9 with TRBJ1-1; 7 bases are shared with TRBD1. Germline lookup yields CDR1 SEHNR and CDR2 FQNEAQ (reference sequence). The V and J ends lost 11 bases and 7 bases, in that order; junction bases with no gene match: 7. The CDR3 loop spans 11 amino acids. The CDR3 protein is CAVQGMVEAFF. Written as DNA, the CDR3 is TGTGCCGTACAGGGGATGGTTGAAGCTTTCTTT.